The 7 T cell receptor beta chains listed next were all sequenced from one sample in a study of blood T cell repertoires in COVID-19. TCRdb's table, derived via immunoSEQ multiplex PCR, lists solely in-frame clones and lacks some. Of approximately 210,000 clones listed, approximately 87% are singletons. What was sequenced was peripheral blood. These receptors originate from a woman in her 70s with active or convalescent COVID-19.

The chain couples TRBV30 to TRBJ2-3; 13 bases map to TRBD2. V lost 0 bases to trimming and J lost 1 base; unmatched junction nucleotides: 1. Germline V gene lookup returns CDR1 GTSNPN and CDR2 SVGIG (reference sequence). The CDR3 has 16 residues. The CDR3 sequence is CAWSVLAGGRTDTQYF. DNA of the CDR3: TGTGCCTGGAGTGTACTAGCGGGGGGGCGCACAGATACGCAGTATTTT.

The chain joins TRBV30 to TRBJ2-7; 9 bases line up with TRBD1. The CDR3 is made up of 13 amino acids. From germline, CDR1 is GTSNPN and CDR2 SVGIG (reference sequence). After removal of 5 bases from V and 4 bases from J, the junction contained 6 bases not matched to a gene. The CDR3 DNA reads as TGTGCCTGGGAGGGACAGGGACTATACGAGCAGTACTTC. The encoded protein is CAWEGQGLYEQYF.

The rearrangement joins TRBV3-1 (or the pseudogene TRBV3-2) to TRBJ2-2, with D perhaps matching TRBD1 (5 bases). The CDR3 sequence is 14 residues long. Germline V lookup: CDR1 LGHDT, CDR2 YNNKEL (reference sequence). V shed 6 bases and J shed 1 base, with 9 bases lying between them. This CDR3 is CASRPRVNTGELFF. The CDR3 coding sequence is TGTGCCAGCAGACCCAGGGTGAACACCGGGGAGCTGTTTTTT.

The V and J genes are TRBV18 and TRBJ1-2, with D possibly being TRBD1 (5 bases). Germline V gives CDR1 KGHSH, CDR2 LQKENI. Trimming cost V 5 bases and J 8 bases, with 18 bases left between them. The CDR3 is 14 amino acids. The CDR3 nucleotides are TGTGCCAGCTCATTCCCGCAGGGTAGAGACGGCTACACCTTC. It specifies CASSFPQGRDGYTF. Looking up the rest from reference TRBV18 and TRBJ1-2 gives the full variable domain: NAGVMQNPRHLVRRRGQEARLRCSPMKGHSHVYWYRQLPEEGLKFMVYLQKENIIDESGMPKERFSAEFPKEGPSILRIQQVVRGDSAAYFCASSFPQGRDGYTFGSGTRLTVV.

Of note for this clone: This CDR3 is also generated by other DNA sequences in the sample. This rearrangement joins TRBV7-9 to TRBJ2-3, with 7 nucleotides matching TRBD2. Trimming removed 4 bases from V and 2 bases from J; junction bases left unmatched: 6. This CDR3 is 15 amino acids long. CDR1 SEHNR and CDR2 FQNEAQ come from the germline V gene (reference sequence). The CDR3 protein is CASSSSGGYTDTQYF. The CDR3 nucleotides are TGTGCCAGCAGCTCCTCGGGGGGATACACAGATACGCAGTATTTT.

This sequence joins TRBV7-3 and TRBJ2-3; TRBD1 aligns across 7 bases. This CDR3 comprises 13 residues. In germline, CDR1 is SGHTA, CDR2 FQGTGA. J lost 6 bases, V lost 4 bases, and 4 bases had no gene match. The DNA for the CDR3 is TGTGCCAGCAGCTCCGGACAGGCCGATACGCAGTATTTT. Translating it yields CASSSGQADTQYF.

The V and J genes are TRBV30 and TRBJ2-5, with a possible D match to TRBD2 (6 bases). CDR1 is GTSNPN and CDR2 is SVGIG in the germline V gene (reference sequence). The ends were cut back, 5 bases at V and 5 bases at J, with 12 bases in the middle. This CDR3 spans 12 amino acids. This CDR3 reads CAWDSGGETQYF. In DNA form, the CDR3 reads TGTGCCTGGGACAGCGGAGGGGAGACCCAGTACTTC.